A selection of T cell receptor beta chains follows, all from one sample in a study of CD8+ T cells in alopecia areata. Some clones are missing from TCRdb's copy, which holds only in-frame ones; the method was immunoSEQ multiplex PCR. Altogether some 180,000 clones are present, around 63% being singletons, with the ten largest covering roughly 1.7%. This specimen consisted of CD4+ T cells sorted from blood, obtained at week 0. The receptors stem from a human donor with alopecia areata. Both conserved end residues are part of each CDR3. A D gene is named only where the DNA matches it firmly. Where a row states a size, it is once, few, many or the class of an expanded clone; other rows omit it.

clone_size	v_call	d_call	j_call	cdr3_nt	cdr3_aa
few	TRBV29-1	TRBD1	TRBJ1-2	TGCAGCGTTGATATCTCCGCGGGACAGGGGAGTAATGGCTACACCTTC	CSVDISAGQGSNGYTF
NA	TRBV5-1	NA	TRBJ1-1	TGCGCCAGCAGCTTGGTTCTGGAAGGTGGCACTGAAGCTTTCTTT	CASSLVLEGGTEAFF
NA	TRBV2	NA	TRBJ2-7	TGTGCCAGCAGCAGGGGCTACGAGCAGTACTTC	CASSRGYEQYF
few	TRBV29-1	NA	TRBJ1-1	TGCAGCGGGGGCGAGGGAAGCACTGAAGCTTTCTTT	CSGGEGSTEAFF
NA	TRBV4-3	NA	TRBJ2-7	TGCGCCAGCAGCCAAAAAGCGGGCCTCTCCTACGAGCAGTACTTC	CASSQKAGLSYEQYF
NA	TRBV7-3	TRBD1	TRBJ1-6	TGTGCCAGCAGCTTGCCGGACAGGGGGTACAATTCACCCCTCCACTTT	CASSLPDRGYNSPLHF
NA	TRBV7-3	NA	TRBJ2-5	TGTGCCAGCAGCTTAAGTGGGGCGGAGACCCAGTACTTC	CASSLSGAETQYF
NA	TRBV11-3	NA	TRBJ2-5	TGTGCCAGCAGCTTAGGCCCCCACGGAAAAGAGACCCAGTACTTC	CASSLGPHGKETQYF
once	TRBV30	NA	TRBJ2-3	TGTGCCTGGAGTGTCAGGGAGGATACGCAGTATTTT	CAWSVREDTQYF
NA	TRBV29-1	NA	TRBJ1-2	TGCAGCGTGGCTACCAAGACAGTCGTCTATGGCTACACCTTC	CSVATKTVVYGYTF
few	TRBV29-1	TRBD1	TRBJ2-7	TGCAGCGTGGGACAGGGAGCCTACGAGCAGTACTTC	CSVGQGAYEQYF
NA	TRBV15	TRBD1	TRBJ2-3	TGTGCCACCAGCGTCAAGAACAGGGGCGGAACAGATACGCAGTATTTT	CATSVKNRGGTDTQYF
NA	TRBV14	NA	TRBJ1-6	TGTGCCAGCGCACAGGGAAATTATAATTCACCCCTCCACTTT	CASAQGNYNSPLHF
NA	TRBV4-1	NA	TRBJ1-1	TGCGCCAGCAGCCAAGTTGAGGGCGCGACGGGAGCTTTCTTT	CASSQVEGATGAFF
NA	TRBV10-3	TRBD1	TRBJ2-6	TGTGCCATCAGCGAAGGACAGGGGACTTCTGGGGCCAACGTCCTGACTTTC	CAISEGQGTSGANVLTF